Below, 23 T cell receptor beta chains from the same sample are listed, as sequenced in a study of T cell repertoires in aging, cancer and after chemotherapy. Amplification of TCR beta used genomic DNA extracted from peripheral blood. Multiplex touch-down PCR with TRB-A/B primers amplified rearranged V-D-J TRB sequences. MiXCR was run by TCRdb on the multiplex PCR reads, yielding one entry per CDR3 protein. The sample has thousands of distinct CDR3 sequences, approximately 55% seen once; the top ten hold 5% to 7%. The sample consisted of blood. These TCRs come from a human donor with a blood cancer.

This clonotype was detected a few times. This sequence joins TRBV29-1 and TRBJ1-2; TRBD1 might be the D (5 bases). CDR1 and CDR2 from the germline V gene are SQVTM and ANQGSEA. The germline V and J ends were trimmed by 7 bases and 8 bases, with 38 bases remaining between them. This CDR3 comprises 19 residues. CDR3 protein: CSAGGRFSLEAGTQDGYTF. CDR3 DNA sequence: TGCAGCGCCGGCGGAAGATTCAGCCTCGAGGCCGGGACCCAGGACGGCTACACCTTC. Full variable domain (outside the CDR3, taken from reference TRBV29-1 and TRBJ1-2): SAVISQKPSRDICQRGTSLTIQCQVDSQVTMMFWYRQQPGQSLTLIATANQGSEATYESGFVIDKFPISRPNLTFSTLTVSNMSPEDSSIYLCSAGGRFSLEAGTQDGYTFGSGTRLTVV.

A few counts support this clonotype. V is TRBV12-3 or TRBV12-4 and J is TRBJ2-7, with D possibly matching TRBD1 (6 bases). V lost 6 bases and J lost 2, with 14 bases in between. The CDR3 is 14 residues long. The CDR3 DNA sequence: TGTGCCAGCAGCCCCCAGGGGTATACCTACGAGCAGTACTTC. Its protein is CASSPQGYTYEQYF.

The V and J genes are TRBV6-1 and TRBJ1-5; maybe TRBD1 (6 bases). Deletions cut 4 bases from V and 7 bases from J, with 14 bases between. The CDR3 runs to 14 residues. CDR1 and CDR2 (germline): MNHNS, SASEGT. The CDR3 sequence is CASSALQGGQPQHF. The CDR3 DNA is TGTGCCAGCAGTGCGTTACAGGGCGGCCAGCCCCAGCATTTT.

The J gene is TRBJ2-5, the V gene TRBV12-3 or TRBV12-4; 7 positions agree with TRBD1. This CDR3 spans 15 amino acids. J lost 5 bases, V lost 6 bases, and 12 bases had no gene match. The CDR3 coding sequence is TGTGCCAGCAGCGTCCTGAGGGGGCGCGGGGAGACCCAGTACTTC. It encodes CASSVLRGRGETQYF.

This clonotype was seen more than once but under ten times. This sequence joins TRBV7-9 and TRBJ2-7; D is tentatively TRBD1 or TRBD2 (5 bases each). The CDR3 has 15 amino acids. V was shortened by 2 bases and J by 5 bases, with 16 bases between the two germline ends. The germline V gene encodes CDR1 SEHNR and CDR2 FQNEAQ (reference sequence). The CDR3 nucleotides read TGTGCCAGCAGCTTACCGGGGCTGACTGTCGACGAGCAGTACTTC. As protein: CASSLPGLTVDEQYF.

This chain links TRBV6-5 with TRBJ1-1, with D unclear. Germline CDR1 and CDR2: MNHEY and SVGAGI. Trimming took off 6 bases at V and 5 bases at J, with 13 bases between the two ends. The CDR3 runs to 13 residues. The DNA for the CDR3 is TGTGCCAGCAGCGAGACCCGAGGGACTGAAGCTTTCTTT. Protein sequence: CASSETRGTEAFF.

This clonotype came up a few times. The rearrangement joins TRBV12-3 or TRBV12-4 to TRBJ2-2, with a possible D match to TRBD1 (5 bases). This CDR3 has 11 amino acids. The V end lost 3 bases, the J end lost 11 bases, and 7 bases lay between the germline ends. The CDR3 reads CASSFRGELFF. In DNA, the CDR3 is TGTGCCAGCAGTTTTAGGGGCGAGCTGTTTTTT.

J is TRBJ2-5 and V is TRBV5-4; D perhaps matches TRBD2 (6 bases). Germline CDR1 and CDR2: SGHNT and YYREEE (reference sequence). The CDR3 is 13 residues long. Trimming removed 4 bases from V and 5 bases from J, with 12 bases in between. Here the CDR3 reads CASSPGGFETQYF. For the CDR3, the DNA is TGTGCCAGCAGCCCCGGAGGGTTTGAGACCCAGTACTTC.

In its sample, this clonotype was seen a few times. For the CDR3, the DNA is TGTGCCAGCAGCTGGCGGGGACGGAGATACGAGCAGTACTTC. Translated: CASSWRGRRYEQYF. V is TRBV7-9 and J is TRBJ2-7, with a weak D call TRBD2 (6 bases). Germline CDR1 reads SEHNR; CDR2 reads FQNEAQ (reference sequence). There are 14 residues in the CDR3. Trimming removed 4 bases at V and 4 bases at J, with 14 bases between. Full variable domain (rest looked up from reference TRBV7-9 and TRBJ2-7): DTGVSQNPRHKITKRGQNVTFRCDPISEHNRLYWYRQTLGQGPEFLTYFQNEAQLEKSRLLSDRFSAERPKGSFSTLEIQRTEQGDSAMYLCASSWRGRRYEQYFGPGTRLTVT.

The V gene is TRBV6-5, the J gene TRBJ1-6; a weak D match, TRBD1 (6 bases). CDR3 size: 14 residues. Germline V gene lookup returns CDR1 MNHEY and CDR2 SVGAGI. Trimming cost V 4 bases and J 5 bases, with 9 bases left between them. CDR3 sequence: CASSSGANNSPLHF. Written as DNA, the CDR3 is TGTGCCAGCAGTTCGGGGGCGAATAATTCACCCCTCCACTTT.

This sequence joins TRBV6-6 and TRBJ2-3; 13 nucleotides line up with TRBD2. V trimming: 6 bases; J trimming: 9 bases; junction bases outside the gene matches: 3. There are 13 residues in the CDR3. CDR1 is MNHNY, CDR2 SVGAGI, per germline (reference sequence). The CDR3 bases are TGTGCCAGCAGCAGGACTAGCGGGGGCACGCAGTATTTT. Translation gives CASSRTSGGTQYF.

The chain recombines TRBV5-6 with TRBJ2-7; TRBD2 is a possible D gene (6 bases). This CDR3 is 14 amino acids long. V lost 4 bases to trimming and J lost 0 bases, with 11 bases between them. The germline V gene has CDR1 SGHDT and CDR2 YYEEEE. CDR3: CASSGGTSSYEQYF. The CDR3 region has the DNA TGTGCCAGCAGCGGCGGGACCAGCTCCTACGAGCAGTACTTC.

Judged by abundance, this clonotype is large. This sequence joins TRBV29-1 and TRBJ2-1, with TRBD2 matching 8 bases. In germline, CDR1 is SQVTM, CDR2 ANQGSEA. V shed 2 bases, J shed 6 bases, and the junction held 0 bases outside the gene matches. The CDR3 is made up of 12 amino acids. This chain's CDR3 is CSVERGGNEQFF. The CDR3 DNA follows: TGCAGCGTTGAACGGGGGGGCAATGAGCAGTTCTTC.

In this sample, this clonotype turned up a few times. The chain employs TRBV19 and TRBJ2-2, with D hard to call. In germline, CDR1 is LNHDA, CDR2 SQIVND (reference sequence). This CDR3 has 14 residues. V lost 4 bases and J lost 0, with 6 bases in between. The CDR3 loop reads CASSTQANTGELFF. For the CDR3, the DNA is TGTGCCAGTAGTACGCAAGCGAACACCGGGGAGCTGTTTTTT.

The chain joins TRBV29-1 to TRBJ2-2; D unresolved. The CDR3 runs to 14 residues. In germline, CDR1 is SQVTM, CDR2 ANQGSEA. V gave up 7 bases and J gave up 0 bases, with 12 bases separating them. The CDR3 here is CSASTDTNTGELFF. CDR3 bases: TGCAGCGCTTCGACTGATACGAACACCGGGGAGCTGTTTTTT.

Only one count was recorded for this clonotype. The V gene is TRBV27, the J gene TRBJ1-2; D gene unclear. This CDR3 region has 16 residues. From germline, CDR1 is MNHEY and CDR2 SMNVEV (reference sequence). Trimming left V 5 bases short and J 9 bases short, with 25 bases between. The CDR3 spells CASSLQPPHETSSYTF. Written as DNA, the CDR3 is TGTGCCAGCAGTCTACAACCTCCCCACGAGACGAGTAGCTACACCTTC.

The genes are TRBV20-1 and TRBJ1-2, with 7 bases identical to TRBD1. The CDR3 consists of 15 residues. J lost 4 bases, V lost 1 base, and 9 bases had no gene match. CDR1 and CDR2 (germline): DFQATT, SNEGSKA (reference sequence). The CDR3 sequence: CSARVPTGAGYGYTF. CDR3 coding DNA: TGCAGTGCTAGAGTACCAACAGGGGCGGGCTATGGCTACACCTTC.

The chain links TRBV12-3 or TRBV12-4 to TRBJ1-4, with 10 bases that match TRBD1. The CDR3 is made up of 15 amino acids. After removal of 1 base from V and 4 bases from J, the junction contained 0 bases not matched to a gene. The CDR3 DNA follows: TGTGCCAGCAGTTTAGGGACAGGGGGTAATGAAAAACTGTTTTTT. This sequence encodes CASSLGTGGNEKLFF.

Details on this clonotype: This may stem from a read error, because a much larger clone lies one nucleotide away. This chain uses TRBV29-1 with TRBJ2-3; D remains unclear. CDR1 SQVTM and CDR2 ANQGSEA come from the germline V gene. The CDR3 loop spans 15 amino acids. Trimming left V 3 bases short and J 2 bases short, with 15 bases between. CDR3 loop: CSVEVPAMLTDTQYF. DNA for the CDR3: TGCAGCGTTGAGGTTCCAGCGATGCTCACAGATACGCAGTATTTT.

V and J are TRBV19 and TRBJ2-2; 9 nucleotides agree with TRBD1. The J segment lost 2 bases and the V segment lost 4 bases, leaving 11 bases of the junction unmatched. The CDR3 has 18 residues. Per the germline V gene, CDR1 is LNHDA and CDR2 is SQIVND (reference sequence). CDR3 region: CASSTLYRDRDNTGELFF. In DNA, the CDR3 is TGTGCCAGTAGTACCCTTTACCGGGACAGGGATAACACCGGGGAGCTGTTTTTT.

The rearrangement links TRBV6-5 to TRBJ2-3; TRBD2 is a possible D gene (6 bases). CDR3 length: 13 residues. From germline, CDR1 is MNHEY and CDR2 SVGAGI. Trimming cost V 4 bases and J 6 bases, with 11 bases left between them. CDR3 bases: TGTGCCAGCAGTTCTCCGAGCGGGGATACGCAGTATTTT. Translation: CASSSPSGDTQYF.

This rearrangement joins TRBV6-5 to TRBJ2-3, with a tentative D call TRBD1 (6 bases). Trimming left V 6 bases short and J 5 bases short, with 12 bases between. Germline lookup yields CDR1 MNHEY and CDR2 SVGAGI. The CDR3 covers 13 residues. This CDR3 is CASSLEQGDTQYF. The CDR3 bases are TGTGCCAGCAGCCTTGAACAGGGAGATACGCAGTATTTT.

This chain uses TRBV15 with TRBJ1-6, with D unresolved. Germline CDR1 is LNHNV and CDR2 is YYDKDF (reference sequence). V shed 0 bases and J shed 7 bases, with 13 bases lying between them. This CDR3 is 16 amino acids long. The DNA of the CDR3 is TGTGCCACCAGCAGAGATCGGCATTTACAGAATTCACCCCTCCACTTT. This translates into CATSRDRHLQNSPLHF. Full variable domain (remainder filled in from reference TRBV15 and TRBJ1-6): DAMVIQNPRYQVTQFGKPVTLSCSQTLNHNVMYWYQQKSSQAPKLLFHYYDKDFNNEADTPDNFQSRRPNTSFCFLDIRSPGLGDTAMYLCATSRDRHLQNSPLHFGNGTRLTVT.